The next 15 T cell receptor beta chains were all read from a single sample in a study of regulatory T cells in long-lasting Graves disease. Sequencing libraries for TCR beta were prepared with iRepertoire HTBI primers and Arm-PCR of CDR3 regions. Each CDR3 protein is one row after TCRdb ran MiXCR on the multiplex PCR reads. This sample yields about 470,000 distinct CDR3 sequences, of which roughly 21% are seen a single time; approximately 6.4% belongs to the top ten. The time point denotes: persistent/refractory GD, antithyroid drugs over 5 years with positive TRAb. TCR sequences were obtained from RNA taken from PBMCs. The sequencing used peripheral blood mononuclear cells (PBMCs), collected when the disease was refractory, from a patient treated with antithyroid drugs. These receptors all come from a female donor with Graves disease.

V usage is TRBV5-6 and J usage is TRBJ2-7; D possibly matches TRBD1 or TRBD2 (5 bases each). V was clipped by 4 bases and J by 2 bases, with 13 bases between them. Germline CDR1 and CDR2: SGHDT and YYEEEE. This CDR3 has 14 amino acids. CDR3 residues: CASSPGTDAYEQYF. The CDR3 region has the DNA TGTGCCAGCAGCCCAGGGACGGACGCCTACGAGCAGTACTTC.

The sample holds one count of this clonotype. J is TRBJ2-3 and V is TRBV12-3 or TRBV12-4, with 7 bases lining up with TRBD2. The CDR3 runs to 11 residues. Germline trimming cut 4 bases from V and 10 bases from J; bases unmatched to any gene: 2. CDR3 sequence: CASSYRGAQYF. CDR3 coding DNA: TGTGCCAGCAGTTACCGGGGGGCGCAGTATTTT.

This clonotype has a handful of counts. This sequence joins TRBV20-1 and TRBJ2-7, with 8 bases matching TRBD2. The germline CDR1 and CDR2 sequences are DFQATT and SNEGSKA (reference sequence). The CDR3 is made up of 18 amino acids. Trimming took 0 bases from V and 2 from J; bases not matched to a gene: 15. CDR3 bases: TGCAGTGCTAGAGACGAAAGAAGCGTAGGACTAGCCGCCTACGAGCAGTACTTC. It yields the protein CSARDERSVGLAAYEQYF.

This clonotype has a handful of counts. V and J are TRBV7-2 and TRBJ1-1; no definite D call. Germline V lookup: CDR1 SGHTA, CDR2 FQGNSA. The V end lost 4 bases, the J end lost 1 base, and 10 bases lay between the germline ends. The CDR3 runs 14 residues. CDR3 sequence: CASSSGFQNTEAFF. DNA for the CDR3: TGTGCCAGCAGCTCCGGGTTTCAGAACACTGAAGCTTTCTTT. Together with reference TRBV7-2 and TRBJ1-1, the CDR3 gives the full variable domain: GAGVSQSPSNKVTEKGKDVELRCDPISGHTALYWYRQSLGQGLEFLIYFQGNSAPDKSGLPSDRFSAERTGGSVSTLTIQRTQQEDSAVYLCASSSGFQNTEAFFGQGTRLTVV.

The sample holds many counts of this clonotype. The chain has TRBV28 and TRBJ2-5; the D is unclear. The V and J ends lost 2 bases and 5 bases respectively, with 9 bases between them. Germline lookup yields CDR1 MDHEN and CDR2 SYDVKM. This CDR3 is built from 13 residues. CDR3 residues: CASSLPEQETQYF. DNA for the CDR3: TGTGCCAGCAGTTTACCCGAACAGGAGACCCAGTACTTC. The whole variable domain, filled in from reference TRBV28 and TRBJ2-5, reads DVKVTQSSRYLVKRTGEKVFLECVQDMDHENMFWYRQDPGLGLRLIYFSYDVKMKEKGDIPEGYSVSREKKERFSLILESASTNQTSMYLCASSLPEQETQYFGPGTRLLVL.

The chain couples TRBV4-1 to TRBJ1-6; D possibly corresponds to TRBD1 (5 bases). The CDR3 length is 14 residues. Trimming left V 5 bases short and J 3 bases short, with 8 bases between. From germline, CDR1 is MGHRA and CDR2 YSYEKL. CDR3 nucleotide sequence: TGCGCCAGCAGCGAACAGGTCTATAATTCACCCCTCCACTTT. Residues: CASSEQVYNSPLHF.

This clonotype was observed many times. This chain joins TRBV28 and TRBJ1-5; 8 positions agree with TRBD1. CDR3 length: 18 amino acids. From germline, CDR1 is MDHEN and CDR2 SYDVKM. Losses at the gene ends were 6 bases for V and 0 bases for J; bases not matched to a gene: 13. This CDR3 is CASRPRDRNFYSNQPQHF. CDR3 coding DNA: TGTGCCAGCAGACCCCGGGACAGGAATTTCTATAGCAATCAGCCCCAGCATTTT.

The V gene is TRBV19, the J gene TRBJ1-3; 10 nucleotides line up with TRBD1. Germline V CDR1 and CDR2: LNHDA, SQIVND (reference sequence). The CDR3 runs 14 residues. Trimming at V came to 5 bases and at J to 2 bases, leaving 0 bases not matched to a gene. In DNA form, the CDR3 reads TGTGCCAGTAGTGACAGGGGGCCTGGAAACACCATATATTTT. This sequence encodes CASSDRGPGNTIYF. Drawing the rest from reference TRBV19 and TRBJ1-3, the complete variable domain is DGGITQSPKYLFRKEGQNVTLSCEQNLNHDAMYWYRQDPGQGLRLIYYSQIVNDFQKGDIAEGYSVSREKKESFPLTVTSAQKNPTAFYLCASSDRGPGNTIYFGEGSWLTVV.

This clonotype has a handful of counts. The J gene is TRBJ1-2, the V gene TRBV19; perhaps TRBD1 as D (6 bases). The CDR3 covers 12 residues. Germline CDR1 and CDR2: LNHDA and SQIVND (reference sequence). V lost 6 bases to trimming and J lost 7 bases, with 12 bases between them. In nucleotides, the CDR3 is TGTGCCAGTAGCCCAACAGGGTTTGGCTACACCTTC. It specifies CASSPTGFGYTF.

CDR3 loop: CASSPRGGATNTEAFF. The DNA of the CDR3 is TGTGCCAGCAGCCCACGGGGGGGGGCTACGAACACTGAAGCTTTCTTT. V gene TRBV7-9 combines with J gene TRBJ1-1; a possible D gene is TRBD1 (6 bases). The CDR3 loop spans 16 amino acids. Trimming removed 5 bases at V and 1 base at J, with 17 bases between. Germline CDR1 and CDR2: SEHNR and FQNEAQ (reference sequence).

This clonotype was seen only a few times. The CDR3 DNA follows: TGTGCCAGCTGCGACAGTACCTACAATGAGCAGTTCTTC. The encoded protein is CASCDSTYNEQFF. The genes are TRBV7-9 and TRBJ2-1, with a possible D match to TRBD1 (5 bases). From germline, CDR1 is SEHNR and CDR2 FQNEAQ (reference sequence). The CDR3 is 13 residues long. The V end lost 8 bases, the J end lost 2 bases, and 10 bases lay between the germline ends.

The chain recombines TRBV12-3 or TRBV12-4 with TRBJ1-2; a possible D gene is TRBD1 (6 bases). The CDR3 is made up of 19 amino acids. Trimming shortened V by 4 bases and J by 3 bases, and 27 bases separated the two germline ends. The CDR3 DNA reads TGTGCCAGCAGTTGCTACAGGGACGGAAACCCTCGACTAGACTATGGCTACACCTTC. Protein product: CASSCYRDGNPRLDYGYTF.

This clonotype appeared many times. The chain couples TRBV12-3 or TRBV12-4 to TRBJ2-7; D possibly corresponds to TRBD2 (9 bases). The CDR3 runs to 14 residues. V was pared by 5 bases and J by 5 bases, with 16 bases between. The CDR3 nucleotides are TGTGCCAGCAGTAGTCTAGCGGGACAGGACGAGCAGTACTTC. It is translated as CASSSLAGQDEQYF.

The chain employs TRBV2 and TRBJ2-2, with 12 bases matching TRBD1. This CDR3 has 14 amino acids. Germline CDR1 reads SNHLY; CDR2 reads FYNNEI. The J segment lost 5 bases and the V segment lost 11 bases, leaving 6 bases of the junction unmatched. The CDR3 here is CAGRDRGHTGELFF. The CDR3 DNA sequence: TGTGCCGGACGGGACAGGGGGCATACCGGGGAGCTGTTTTTT.

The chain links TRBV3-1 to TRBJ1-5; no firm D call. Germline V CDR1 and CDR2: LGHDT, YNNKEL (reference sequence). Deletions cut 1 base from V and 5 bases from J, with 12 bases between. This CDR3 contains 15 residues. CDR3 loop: CASSQGRAQYQPQHF. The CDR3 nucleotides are TGTGCCAGCAGCCAAGGAAGGGCACAATATCAGCCCCAGCATTTT.